A single sample is the source of the 5 T cell receptor beta chains below, sequenced in a study of T cell repertoires in cytomegalovirus infection. TCRdb recomputed calls from the reads with MiXCR, one row per CDR3 protein. This sample has some 590,000 distinct CDR3 sequences; about 39% occur once, and the top ten carry about 48%. For these TCRs, the target antigens are not known. This specimen consisted of cultured PBMCs, obtained from culture after CMV antigen stimulation. These receptors were obtained from a human donor in good health (CMV status not recorded). Some clones in this sample may be carry-over from other donors' samples.

The CDR3 sequence: CASSFGGGITEAFF. The CDR3 DNA is TGTGCCAGCAGTTTTGGCGGTGGGATCACTGAAGCTTTCTTT. This rearrangement joins TRBV12-3 or TRBV12-4 to TRBJ1-1; D not certain. This CDR3 is 14 amino acids long. Trimming took 3 bases from V and 4 from J, leaving 12 bases between them.

This rearrangement joins TRBV7-2 to TRBJ1-5; TRBD1 is a possible D gene (6 bases). This CDR3 has 14 amino acids. Trimming took off 4 bases at V and 6 bases at J, with 13 bases between the two ends. The germline CDR1 and CDR2 sequences are SGHTA and FQGNSA. The CDR3 DNA follows: TGTGCCAGCAGCTCGCACCGGGGGGCTCAGCCCCAGCATTTT. Its translation is CASSSHRGAQPQHF. Full variable domain (rest looked up from reference TRBV7-2 and TRBJ1-5): GAGVSQSPSNKVTEKGKDVELRCDPISGHTALYWYRQSLGQGLEFLIYFQGNSAPDKSGLPSDRFSAERTGGSVSTLTIQRTQQEDSAVYLCASSSHRGAQPQHFGDGTRLSIL.

The chain has TRBV7-2 and TRBJ2-7; 7 nucleotides agree with TRBD2. Germline V lookup: CDR1 SGHTA, CDR2 FQGNSA. The V segment lost 3 bases and the J segment 12 bases; nucleotides outside the gene matches: 14. The CDR3 is 14 amino acids. The CDR3 reads CASSFGGSLSERYF. CDR3 DNA sequence: TGTGCCAGCAGCTTTGGCGGGAGCCTCTCCGAGAGGTACTTC.

CDR3 DNA: TGTGCCAGCAGTTTGACAGGGTGGCAGCCCCAGCATTTT. Translating it yields CASSLTGWQPQHF. The gene calls are TRBV27 and TRBJ1-5, with 7 bases fitting TRBD1. The CDR3 totals 13 residues. The V gene end was trimmed by 3 bases and the J gene end by 7 bases; junction bases not matched to a gene: 3. Germline V lookup: CDR1 MNHEY, CDR2 SMNVEV (reference sequence).

CDR3 DNA sequence: TGTGCCACCTTGGGGACTAGCGGGACCTACGAGCAGTACTTC. It yields the protein CATLGTSGTYEQYF. The chain carries TRBV6-8 and TRBJ2-7, with 13 bases aligning to TRBD2. There are 14 residues in the CDR3. V was pared by 10 bases and J by 2 bases, with 5 bases of the junction left unmatched. Germline V gene lookup returns CDR1 MNHGY and CDR2 SAAAGT.